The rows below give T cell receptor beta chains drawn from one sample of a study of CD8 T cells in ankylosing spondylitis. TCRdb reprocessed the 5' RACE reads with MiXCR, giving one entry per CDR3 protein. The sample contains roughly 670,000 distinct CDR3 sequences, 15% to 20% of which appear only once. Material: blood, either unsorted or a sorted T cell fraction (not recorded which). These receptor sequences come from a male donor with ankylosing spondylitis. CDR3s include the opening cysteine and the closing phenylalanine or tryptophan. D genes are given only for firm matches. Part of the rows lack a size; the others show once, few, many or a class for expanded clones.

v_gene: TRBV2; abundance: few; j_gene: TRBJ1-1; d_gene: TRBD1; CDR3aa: CASSEGAGGMGEAFF; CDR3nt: TGTGCCAGCAGTGAAGGGGCAGGGGGCATGGGTGAAGCTTTCTTT
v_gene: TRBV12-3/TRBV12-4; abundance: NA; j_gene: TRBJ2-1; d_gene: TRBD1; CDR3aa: CASSSHRDRDGNEQFF; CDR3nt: TGTGCCAGCAGTTCGCACCGGGACAGGGATGGCAATGAGCAGTTCTTC
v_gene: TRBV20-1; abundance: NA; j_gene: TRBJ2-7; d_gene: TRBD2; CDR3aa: CSAPTSGIREQYF; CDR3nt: TGCAGTGCTCCGACTAGCGGGATTCGCGAGCAGTACTTC
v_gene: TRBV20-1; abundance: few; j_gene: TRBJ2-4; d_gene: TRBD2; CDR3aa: CSARGLAGPPNIQYF; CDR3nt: TGCAGTGCTAGAGGTTTAGCGGGACCCCCAAACATTCAGTACTTC
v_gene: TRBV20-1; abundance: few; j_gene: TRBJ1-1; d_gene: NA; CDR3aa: CSALTGTSRGRGWSFF; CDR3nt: TGCAGTGCCCTAACTGGGACATCCAGAGGCCGAGGTTGGTCTTTCTTT
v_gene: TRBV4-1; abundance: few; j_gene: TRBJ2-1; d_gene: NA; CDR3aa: CASSPPGQSSYNEQFF; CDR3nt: TGCGCCAGCAGCCCCCCCGGACAGAGCTCCTACAATGAGCAGTTCTTC
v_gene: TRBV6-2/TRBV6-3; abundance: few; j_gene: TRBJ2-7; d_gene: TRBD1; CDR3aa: CASRGTVSYEQYF; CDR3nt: TGTGCCAGCAGGGGGACAGTCTCCTACGAGCAGTACTTC
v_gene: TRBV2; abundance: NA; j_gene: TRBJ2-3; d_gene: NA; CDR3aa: CASSEGLLEEWADTQYF; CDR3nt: TGTGCCAGCAGTGAAGGTTTATTGGAGGAATGGGCAGATACGCAGTATTTT
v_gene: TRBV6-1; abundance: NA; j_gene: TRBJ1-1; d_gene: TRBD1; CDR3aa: CASSVTGARTEAFF; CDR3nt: TGTGCCAGCAGCGTGACAGGGGCGAGGACTGAAGCTTTCTTT
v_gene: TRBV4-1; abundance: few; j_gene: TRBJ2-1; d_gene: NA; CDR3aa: CASSQDERAYNEQFF; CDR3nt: TGCGCCAGCAGCCAAGATGAGCGGGCCTACAATGAGCAGTTCTTC
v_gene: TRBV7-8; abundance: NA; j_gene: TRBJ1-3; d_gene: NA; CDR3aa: CASSPQVTAGNTIYF; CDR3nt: TGTGCCAGCAGCCCCCAGGTTACCGCTGGAAACACCATATATTTT
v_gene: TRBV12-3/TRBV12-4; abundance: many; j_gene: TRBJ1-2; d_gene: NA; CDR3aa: CASSPTTGYGYTF; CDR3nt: TGTGCCAGCAGCCCCACTACAGGGTATGGCTACACCTTC
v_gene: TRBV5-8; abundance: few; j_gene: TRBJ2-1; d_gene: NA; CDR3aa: CASSRGGRRYNEQFF; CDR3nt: TGTGCCAGCAGCCGCGGGGGCCGGAGGTACAATGAGCAGTTCTTC
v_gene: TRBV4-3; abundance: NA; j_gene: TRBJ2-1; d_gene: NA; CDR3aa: CASSQDKLVSNNEQFF; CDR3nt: TGCGCCAGCAGCCAAGATAAACTAGTATCCAACAATGAGCAGTTCTTC
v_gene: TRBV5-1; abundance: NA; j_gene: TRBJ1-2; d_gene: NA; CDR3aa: CASSLLTTGYGYTF; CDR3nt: TGCGCCAGCAGCTTATTAACGACGGGCTATGGCTACACCTTC
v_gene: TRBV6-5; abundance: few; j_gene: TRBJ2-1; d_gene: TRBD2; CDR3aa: CASSFSGGAGHNEQFF; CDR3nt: TGTGCCAGCAGTTTCAGCGGGGGGGCGGGCCACAATGAGCAGTTCTTC
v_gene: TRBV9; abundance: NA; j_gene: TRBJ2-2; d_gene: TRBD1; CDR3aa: CASSVARTGRGTGELFF; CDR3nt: TGTGCCAGCAGCGTAGCCAGGACAGGACGGGGTACCGGGGAGCTGTTTTTT
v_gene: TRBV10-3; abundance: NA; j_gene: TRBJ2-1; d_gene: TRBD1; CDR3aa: CAISEGTGNDEQFF; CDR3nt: TGTGCCATCAGTGAGGGGACAGGGAATGATGAGCAGTTCTTC
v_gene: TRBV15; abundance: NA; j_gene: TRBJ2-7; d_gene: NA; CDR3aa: CATSREADYEQYF; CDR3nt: TGTGCCACCAGCAGAGAGGCAGACTACGAGCAGTACTTC
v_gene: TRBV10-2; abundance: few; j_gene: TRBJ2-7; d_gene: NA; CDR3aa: CASSESGRRDEQYF; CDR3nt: TGCGCCAGCAGTGAGTCGGGGAGGCGAGACGAGCAGTACTTC
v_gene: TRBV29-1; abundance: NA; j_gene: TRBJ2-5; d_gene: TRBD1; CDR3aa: CSAAGGVSQETQYF; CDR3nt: TGCAGCGCTGCAGGGGGAGTGTCCCAAGAGACCCAGTACTTC
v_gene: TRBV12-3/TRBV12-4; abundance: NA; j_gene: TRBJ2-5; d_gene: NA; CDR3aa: CASSFARGQETQYF; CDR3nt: TGTGCCAGCAGTTTCGCCCGGGGACAAGAGACCCAGTACTTC
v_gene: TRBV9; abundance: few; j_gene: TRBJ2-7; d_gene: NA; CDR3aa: CASSVGGGDYEQYF; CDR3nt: TGTGCCAGCAGCGTAGGAGGAGGAGACTACGAGCAGTACTTC
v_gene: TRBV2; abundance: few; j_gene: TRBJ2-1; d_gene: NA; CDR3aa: CASSGFPTPPYNEQFF; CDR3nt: TGTGCCAGCAGTGGTTTCCCTACCCCCCCATACAATGAGCAGTTCTTC
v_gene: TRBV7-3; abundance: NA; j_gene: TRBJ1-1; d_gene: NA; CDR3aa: CASSSQQGTEAFF; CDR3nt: TGTGCCAGCAGCTCACAACAGGGCACTGAAGCTTTCTTT
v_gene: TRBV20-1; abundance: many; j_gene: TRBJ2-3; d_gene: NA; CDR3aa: CSATGGLGTDTQYF; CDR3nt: TGCAGTGCTACTGGGGGGTTAGGCACAGATACGCAGTATTTT
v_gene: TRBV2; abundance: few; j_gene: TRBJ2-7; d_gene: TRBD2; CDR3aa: CASSAPSGGASYEQYF; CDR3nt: TGTGCCAGCAGTGCCCCTAGCGGGGGGGCCTCCTACGAGCAGTACTTC
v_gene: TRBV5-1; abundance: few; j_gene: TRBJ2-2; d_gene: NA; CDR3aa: CASSLTAGSPNTGELFF; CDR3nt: TGCGCCAGCAGCTTGACGGCCGGGAGTCCGAACACCGGGGAGCTGTTTTTT
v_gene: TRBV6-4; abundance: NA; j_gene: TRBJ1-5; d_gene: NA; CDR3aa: CASSGRTGGGNQPQHF; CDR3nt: TGTGCCAGCAGTGGGAGGACCGGAGGGGGAAATCAGCCCCAGCATTTT
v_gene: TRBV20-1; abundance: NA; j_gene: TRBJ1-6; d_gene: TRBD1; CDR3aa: CSARGDRSNSPLHF; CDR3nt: TGCAGTGCTCGGGGGGACAGGAGTAATTCACCCCTCCACTTT
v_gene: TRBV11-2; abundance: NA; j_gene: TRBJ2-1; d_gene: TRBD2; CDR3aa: CASSRRTSGGDNEQFF; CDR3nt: TGTGCCAGCAGCCGACGGACTAGCGGGGGAGACAATGAGCAGTTCTTC
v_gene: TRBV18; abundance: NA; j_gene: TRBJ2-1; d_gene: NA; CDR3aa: CASSPNLGSYNEQFF; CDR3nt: TGTGCCAGCTCACCAAATCTAGGGTCCTACAATGAGCAGTTCTTC
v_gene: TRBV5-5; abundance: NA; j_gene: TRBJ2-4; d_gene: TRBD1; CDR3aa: CASSLGELTGGKNIQYF; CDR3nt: TGTGCCAGCAGCTTGGGGGAATTGACAGGGGGCAAAAACATTCAGTACTTC